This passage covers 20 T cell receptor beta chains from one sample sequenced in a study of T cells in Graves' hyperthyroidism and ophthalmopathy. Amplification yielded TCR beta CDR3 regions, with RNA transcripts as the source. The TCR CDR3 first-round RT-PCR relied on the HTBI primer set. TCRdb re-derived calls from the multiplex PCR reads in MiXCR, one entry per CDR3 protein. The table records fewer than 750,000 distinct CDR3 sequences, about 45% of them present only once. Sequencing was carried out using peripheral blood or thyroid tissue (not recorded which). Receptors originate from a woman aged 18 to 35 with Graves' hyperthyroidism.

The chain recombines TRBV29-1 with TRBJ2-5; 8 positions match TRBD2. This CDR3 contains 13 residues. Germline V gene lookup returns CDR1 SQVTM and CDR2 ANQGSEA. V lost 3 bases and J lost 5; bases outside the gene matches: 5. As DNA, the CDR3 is TGCAGCGTTGAGCCTAGCGGGCTTGAGACCCAGTACTTC. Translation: CSVEPSGLETQYF.

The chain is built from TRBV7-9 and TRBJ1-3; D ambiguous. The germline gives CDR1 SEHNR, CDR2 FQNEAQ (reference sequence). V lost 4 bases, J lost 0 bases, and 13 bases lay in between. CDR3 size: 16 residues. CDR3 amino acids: CASSSPGASSGNTIYF. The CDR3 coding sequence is TGTGCCAGCAGCTCACCGGGTGCAAGCTCTGGAAACACCATATATTTT. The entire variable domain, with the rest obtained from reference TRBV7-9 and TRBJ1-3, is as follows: DTGVSQNPRHKITKRGQNVTFRCDPISEHNRLYWYRQTLGQGPEFLTYFQNEAQLEKSRLLSDRFSAERPKGSFSTLEIQRTEQGDSAMYLCASSSPGASSGNTIYFGEGSWLTVV.

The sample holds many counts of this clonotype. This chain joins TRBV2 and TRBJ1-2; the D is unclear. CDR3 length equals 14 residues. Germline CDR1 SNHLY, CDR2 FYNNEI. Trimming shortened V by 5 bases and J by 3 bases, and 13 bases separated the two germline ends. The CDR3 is CASSLRGDDYGYTF. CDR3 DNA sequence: TGTGCCAGCAGTTTACGGGGAGATGACTATGGCTACACCTTC.

CDR3 in amino acids: CASSKDGYNEQFF. The CDR3 region has the DNA TGCGCCAGCAGCAAGGACGGTTACAATGAGCAGTTCTTC. The rearrangement joins TRBV5-1 to TRBJ2-1; D is unclear. The V end lost 4 bases, the J end lost 4 bases, and 9 bases lay between the germline ends. Per germline, CDR1 SGHRS and CDR2 YFSETQ. This CDR3 has 13 residues.

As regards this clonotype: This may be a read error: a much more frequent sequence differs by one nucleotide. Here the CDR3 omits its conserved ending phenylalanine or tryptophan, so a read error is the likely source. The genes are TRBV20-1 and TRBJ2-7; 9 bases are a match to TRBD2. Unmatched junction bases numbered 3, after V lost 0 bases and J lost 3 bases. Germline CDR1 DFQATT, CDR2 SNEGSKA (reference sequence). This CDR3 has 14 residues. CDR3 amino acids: CSARDGTSYYEQYL. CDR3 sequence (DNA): TGCAGTGCTAGAGACGGGACTAGCTACTACGAGCAGTACCTC.

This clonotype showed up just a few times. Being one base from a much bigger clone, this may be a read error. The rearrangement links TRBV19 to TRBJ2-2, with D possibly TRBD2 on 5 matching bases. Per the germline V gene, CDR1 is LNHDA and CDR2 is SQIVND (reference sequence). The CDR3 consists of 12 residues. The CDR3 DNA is TGTGCCATTTATTCGAACACCGGGGAGCTGCTTTTT. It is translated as CAIYSNTGELLF.

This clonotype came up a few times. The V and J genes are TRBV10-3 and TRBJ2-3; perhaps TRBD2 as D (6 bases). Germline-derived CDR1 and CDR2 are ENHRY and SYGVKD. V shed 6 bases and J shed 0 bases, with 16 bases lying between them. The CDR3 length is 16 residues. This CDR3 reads CAISQQWEASTDTQYF. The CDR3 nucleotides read TGTGCCATCAGCCAGCAATGGGAGGCTAGCACAGATACGCAGTATTTT.

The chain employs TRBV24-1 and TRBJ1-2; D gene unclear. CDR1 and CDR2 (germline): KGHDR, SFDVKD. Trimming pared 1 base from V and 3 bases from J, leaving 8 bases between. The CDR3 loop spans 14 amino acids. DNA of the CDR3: TGTGCCACCAGTGATTTTGGTCAGGACTATGGCTACACCTTC. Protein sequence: CATSDFGQDYGYTF.

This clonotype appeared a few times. CDR3 sequence reads: CSAFSGRADDEQFF. The CDR3 DNA reads as TGCAGTGCTTTTAGCGGGAGGGCCGACGATGAGCAGTTCTTC. V is TRBV20-1 and J is TRBJ2-1; 11 bases fit TRBD2. The trim removed 5 bases at V and 8 bases at J, leaving 8 bases unmatched. CDR1 DFQATT and CDR2 SNEGSKA come from the germline V gene (reference sequence). This CDR3 spans 14 amino acids.

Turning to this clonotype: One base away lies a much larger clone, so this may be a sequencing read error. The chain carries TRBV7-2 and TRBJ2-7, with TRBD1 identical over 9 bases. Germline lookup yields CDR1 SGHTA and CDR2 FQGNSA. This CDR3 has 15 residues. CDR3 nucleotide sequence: TGTGCCAACAGCCCCCAGGGACAGGGATTTGACGAGCAGTACTTC. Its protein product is CANSPQGQGFDEQYF.

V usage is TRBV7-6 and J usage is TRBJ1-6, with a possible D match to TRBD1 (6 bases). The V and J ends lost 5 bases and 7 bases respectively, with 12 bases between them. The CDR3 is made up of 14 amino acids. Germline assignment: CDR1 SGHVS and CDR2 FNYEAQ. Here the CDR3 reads CASSRGDANSPLHF. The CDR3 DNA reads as TGTGCCAGCAGCAGGGGGGACGCAAATTCACCCCTCCACTTT.

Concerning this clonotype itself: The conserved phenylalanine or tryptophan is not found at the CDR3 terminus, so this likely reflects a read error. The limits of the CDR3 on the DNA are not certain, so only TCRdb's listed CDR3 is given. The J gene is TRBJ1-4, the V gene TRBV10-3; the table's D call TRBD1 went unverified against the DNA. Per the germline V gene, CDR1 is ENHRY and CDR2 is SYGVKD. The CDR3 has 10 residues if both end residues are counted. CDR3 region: CAISLGDRGL.

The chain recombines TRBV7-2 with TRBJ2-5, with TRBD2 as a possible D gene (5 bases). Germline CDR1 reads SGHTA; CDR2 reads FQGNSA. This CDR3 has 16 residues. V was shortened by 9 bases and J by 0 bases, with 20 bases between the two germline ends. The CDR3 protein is CASRLRGGGNQETQYF. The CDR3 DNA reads TGTGCCAGTAGGCTCCGGGGTGGCGGCAACCAAGAGACCCAGTACTTC.

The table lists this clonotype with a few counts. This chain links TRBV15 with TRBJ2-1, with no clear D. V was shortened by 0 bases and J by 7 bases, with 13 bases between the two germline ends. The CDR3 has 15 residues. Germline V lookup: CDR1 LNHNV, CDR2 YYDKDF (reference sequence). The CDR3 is CATSRDPSNLNEQFF. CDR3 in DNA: TGTGCCACCAGCAGAGATCCAAGTAACCTGAATGAGCAGTTCTTC.

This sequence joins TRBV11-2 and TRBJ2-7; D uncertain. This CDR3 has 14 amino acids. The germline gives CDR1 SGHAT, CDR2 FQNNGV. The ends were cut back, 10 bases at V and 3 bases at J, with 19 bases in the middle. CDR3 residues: CATGVVDGYYEQYF. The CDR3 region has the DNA TGTGCCACCGGAGTTGTGGATGGCTACTACGAGCAGTACTTC.

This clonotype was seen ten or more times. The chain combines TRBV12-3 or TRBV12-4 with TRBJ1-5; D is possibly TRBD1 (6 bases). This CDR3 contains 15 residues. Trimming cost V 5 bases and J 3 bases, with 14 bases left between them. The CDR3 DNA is TGTGCCAGCAGTCCAGGGGCAGGGTTCAATCAGCCCCAGCATTTT. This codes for CASSPGAGFNQPQHF.

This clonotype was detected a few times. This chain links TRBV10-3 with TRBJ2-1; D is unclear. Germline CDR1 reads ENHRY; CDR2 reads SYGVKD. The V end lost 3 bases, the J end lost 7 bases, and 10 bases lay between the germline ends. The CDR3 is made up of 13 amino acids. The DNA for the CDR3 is TGTGCCATCAGTGACTCCAGGCAAAATGAGCAGTTCTTC. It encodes CAISDSRQNEQFF.

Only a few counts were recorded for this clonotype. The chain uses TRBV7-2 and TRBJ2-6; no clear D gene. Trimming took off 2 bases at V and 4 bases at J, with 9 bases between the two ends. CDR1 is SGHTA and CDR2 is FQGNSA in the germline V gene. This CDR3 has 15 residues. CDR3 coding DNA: TGTGCCAGCAGCTTACGCCGAATAGGGGCCAACGTCCTGACTTTC. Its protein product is CASSLRRIGANVLTF.

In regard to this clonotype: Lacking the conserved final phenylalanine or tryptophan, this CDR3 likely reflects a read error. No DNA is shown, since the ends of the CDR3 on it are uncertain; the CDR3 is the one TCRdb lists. CDR3 sequence: CASSLNGRANY. The chain joins TRBV5-1 to TRBJ1-1. CDR1 is SGHRS, CDR2 YFSETQ, per germline. The CDR3 spans 11 residues, counting both ends.

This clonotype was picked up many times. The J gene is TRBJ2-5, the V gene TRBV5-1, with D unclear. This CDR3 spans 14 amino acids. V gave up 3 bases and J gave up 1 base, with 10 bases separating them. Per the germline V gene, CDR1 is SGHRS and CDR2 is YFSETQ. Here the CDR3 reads CASSSSVIQETQYF. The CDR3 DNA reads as TGCGCCAGCAGCTCGTCAGTCATCCAAGAGACCCAGTACTTC.